This T cell receptor beta chain derives from a study of cytomegalovirus exposure and HLA in healthy donors. Study results and limitations: Per a prior analysis, the majority of TCR beta V segments were productive roughly 90% or roughly 30% of the time.

PCR employed 60 Vbeta and 13 Jbeta primers. Libraries were prepared by immunoSEQ multiplex PCR; TCRdb keeps only in-frame clonotypes and omits some of them. This table holds approximately 170,000 clones. A note on this clone: Antigen: not known.

Germline V lookup: CDR1 SGHRS, CDR2 YFSETQ. With 0 bases removed from V and 0 bases from J, the gap between germline ends came to 10 bases. The CDR3 spans 15 residues. The chain combines TRBV5-1 with TRBJ2-7, with D uncertain. What was sequenced was PBMCs. The sequence came from a woman in her late teens or twenties in good health and CMV-seropositive. The CDR3 here is CASSLGDDSSYEQYF. DNA of the CDR3: TGCGCCAGCAGCTTGGGTGATGATAGCTCCTACGAGCAGTACTTC.